The 8 T cell receptor beta chains listed next were all sequenced from one sample in a study of radiation and T cells in renal cell carcinoma. TCRdb's table, derived via immunoSEQ multiplex PCR, lists solely in-frame clones and lacks some. The sample lists over 55,000 clones, roughly four fifths occurring once. The time point denotes: blood 2 weeks post-SBRT. As for treatment: 15 Gy SBRT to primary tumor, nephrectomy 4 weeks later. The sample here was blood, taken from a patient whose treatment included radiotherapy and nephrectomy. The source of these receptors is a man in his fifties or sixties with renal cell carcinoma.

The chain employs TRBV6-6 and TRBJ2-7; D possibly uses TRBD1 or TRBD2 (5 bases each). The V end lost 6 bases, the J end lost 3 bases, and 18 bases lay between the germline ends. The CDR3 runs to 15 residues. Per the germline V gene, CDR1 is MNHNY and CDR2 is SVGAGI (reference sequence). DNA for the CDR3: TGTGCCAGCAGACCAGCTACCAGGGACGGCTACGAGCAGTACTTC. Its translation is CASRPATRDGYEQYF.

This clone showed up just a few times. This chain links TRBV5-1 with TRBJ2-1; 7 bases line up with TRBD2. The CDR3 is made up of 15 amino acids. Per the germline V gene, CDR1 is SGHRS and CDR2 is YFSETQ. Trimming at V came to 4 bases and at J to 5 bases, leaving 9 bases not matched to a gene. The CDR3 protein is CASSPPGGEDNEQFF. The CDR3 bases are TGCGCCAGCAGCCCGCCGGGGGGAGAGGACAATGAGCAGTTCTTC.

The chain links TRBV29-1 to TRBJ1-3, with TRBD1 identical over 7 bases. CDR1 SQVTM and CDR2 ANQGSEA come from the germline V gene. The CDR3 contains 13 residues. The ends lost 4 bases at V and 3 bases at J; junction bases unmatched: 3. The CDR3 region has the DNA TGCAGCGTTGGGGACAGCTATGGAAACACCATATATTTT. Amino acid sequence: CSVGDSYGNTIYF.

This rearrangement joins TRBV7-9 to TRBJ2-1, with 11 bases matching TRBD2. Germline CDR1 SEHNR, CDR2 FQNEAQ (reference sequence). The V gene end was trimmed by 3 bases and the J gene end by 9 bases; junction bases not matched to a gene: 7. The CDR3 is made up of 15 amino acids. DNA for the CDR3: TGTGCCAGCAGCTTCCTTTTGGGACTAGCGGTTGAGCAGTTCTTC. Translating gives CASSFLLGLAVEQFF.

The chain couples TRBV6-1 to TRBJ1-5, with 8 bases that match TRBD1. CDR3 size: 16 residues. J was trimmed by 2 bases and V by 4 bases; bases with no gene match: 7. The germline V gene encodes CDR1 MNHNS and CDR2 SASEGT. DNA of the CDR3: TGTGCCAGCAGTGGAAACAGGGGGATCGGCAATCAGCCCCAGCATTTT. Translated: CASSGNRGIGNQPQHF.

This rearrangement joins TRBV5-6 to TRBJ2-7; D remains ambiguous. The germline V gene has CDR1 SGHDT and CDR2 YYEEEE. V dropped 3 bases and J dropped 5 bases, with 12 bases sitting between them. There are 13 residues in the CDR3. CDR3 sequence (DNA): TGTGCCAGCAGCTATGCTAGTTATCACGAGCAGTACGTC. This translates into CASSYASYHEQYV.

The chain recombines TRBV6-6 with TRBJ1-5, with a weak D call TRBD1 (6 bases). The CDR3 runs 15 residues. V lost 6 bases to trimming and J lost 0 bases, with 12 bases between them. The V gene's germline CDR1 is MNHNY and CDR2 SVGAGI (reference sequence). CDR3 bases: TGTGCCAGCAGAGCCCAGGGGAATAGCAATCAGCCCCAGCATTTT. Its translation is CASRAQGNSNQPQHF.

This clone has a handful of counts. The J gene is TRBJ1-4, the V gene TRBV29-1; D possibly corresponds to TRBD1 (5 bases). The V end was cut by 8 bases, the J end by 15 bases, with 25 bases between. CDR3 size: 13 residues. Per germline, CDR1 SQVTM and CDR2 ANQGSEA. CDR3 sequence (DNA): TGCAGCACCCTAGACAGAGGCCTCGGAAGGTTGTTTTTT. It encodes CSTLDRGLGRLFF.